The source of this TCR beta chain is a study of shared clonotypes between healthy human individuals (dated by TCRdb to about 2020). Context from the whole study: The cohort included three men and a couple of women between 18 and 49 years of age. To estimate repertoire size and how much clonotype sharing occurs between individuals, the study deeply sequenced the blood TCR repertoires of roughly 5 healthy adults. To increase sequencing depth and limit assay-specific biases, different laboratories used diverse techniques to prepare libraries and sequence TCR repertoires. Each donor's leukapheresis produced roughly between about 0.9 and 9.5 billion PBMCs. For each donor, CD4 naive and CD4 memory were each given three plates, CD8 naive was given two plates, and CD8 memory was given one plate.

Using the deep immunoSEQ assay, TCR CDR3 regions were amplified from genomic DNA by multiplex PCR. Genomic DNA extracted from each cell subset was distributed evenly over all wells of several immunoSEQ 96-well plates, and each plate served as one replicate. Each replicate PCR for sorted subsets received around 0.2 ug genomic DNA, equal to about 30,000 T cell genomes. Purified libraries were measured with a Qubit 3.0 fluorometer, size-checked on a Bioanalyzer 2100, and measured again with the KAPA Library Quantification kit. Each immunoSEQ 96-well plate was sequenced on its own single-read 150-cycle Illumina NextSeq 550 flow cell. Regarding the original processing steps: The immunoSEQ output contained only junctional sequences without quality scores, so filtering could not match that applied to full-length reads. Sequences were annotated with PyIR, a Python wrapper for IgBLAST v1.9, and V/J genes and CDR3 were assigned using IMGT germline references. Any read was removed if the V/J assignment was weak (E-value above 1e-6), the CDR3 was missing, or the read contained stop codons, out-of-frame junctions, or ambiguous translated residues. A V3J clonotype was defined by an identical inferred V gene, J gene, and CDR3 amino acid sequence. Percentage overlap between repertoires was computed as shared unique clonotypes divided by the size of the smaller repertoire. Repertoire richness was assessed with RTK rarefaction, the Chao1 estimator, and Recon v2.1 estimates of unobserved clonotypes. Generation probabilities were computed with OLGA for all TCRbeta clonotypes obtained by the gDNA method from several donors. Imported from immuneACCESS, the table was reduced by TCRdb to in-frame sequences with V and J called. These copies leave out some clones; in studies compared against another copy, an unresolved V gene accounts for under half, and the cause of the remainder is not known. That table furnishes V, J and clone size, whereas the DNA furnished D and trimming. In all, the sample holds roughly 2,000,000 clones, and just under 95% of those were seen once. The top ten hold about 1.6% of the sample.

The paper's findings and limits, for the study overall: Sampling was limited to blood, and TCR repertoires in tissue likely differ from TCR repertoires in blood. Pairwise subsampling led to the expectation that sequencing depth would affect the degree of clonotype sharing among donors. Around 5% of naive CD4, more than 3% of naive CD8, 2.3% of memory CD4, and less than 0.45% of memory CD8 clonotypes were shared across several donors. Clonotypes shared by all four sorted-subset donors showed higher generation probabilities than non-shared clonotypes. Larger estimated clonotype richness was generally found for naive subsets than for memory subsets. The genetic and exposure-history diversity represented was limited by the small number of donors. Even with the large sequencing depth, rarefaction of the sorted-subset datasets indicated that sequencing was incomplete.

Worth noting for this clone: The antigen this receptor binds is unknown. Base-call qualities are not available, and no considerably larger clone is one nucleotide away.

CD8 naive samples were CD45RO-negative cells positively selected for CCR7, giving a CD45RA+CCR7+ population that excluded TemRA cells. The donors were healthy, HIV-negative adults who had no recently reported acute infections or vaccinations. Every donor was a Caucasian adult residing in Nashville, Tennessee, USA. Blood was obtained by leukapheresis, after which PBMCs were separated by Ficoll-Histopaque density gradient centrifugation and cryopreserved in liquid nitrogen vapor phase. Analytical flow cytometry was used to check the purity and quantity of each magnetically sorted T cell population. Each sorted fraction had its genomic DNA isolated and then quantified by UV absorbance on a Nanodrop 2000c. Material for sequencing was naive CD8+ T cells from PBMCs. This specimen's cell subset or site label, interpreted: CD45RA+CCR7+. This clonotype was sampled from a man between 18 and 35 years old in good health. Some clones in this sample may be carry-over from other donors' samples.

The CDR3 loop reads CASRGEGYTF. The sequenced DNA: TGTGCCAGTCGGGGCGAGGGCTACACCTTC. The sequence is built from TRBV9 and TRBJ1-2; D gene: possibly TRBD1, on 5 matching bases. The germline V gene supplies CDR1 SGDLS and CDR2 YYNGEE. The CDR3 spans 10 residues, from the cysteine through the phenylalanine. The CDR3 DNA has 30 bases and is translated from base 1. Trimming takes 8 bases from V and 8 bases from J, and the germline ends sit 10 bases apart.